Listed below are T cell receptor beta chains from one sample, sequenced in a study of human T cells and chemical hapten exposure. TCRdb passed the RACE reads through MiXCR, listing each CDR3 protein once. Counted here are tens of thousands of distinct CDR3 sequences, 9.5% to 15% occurring once; the ten biggest clones make up roughly 2%. The specimen comprised whole blood, sampled in connection with sensitization to the hapten diphenylcyclopropenone (DPC). The receptors stem from a middle-aged woman with alopecia areata. Some clones in this sample may be carry-over from other donors' samples. The conserved cysteine and the conserved F or W are not part of the CDR3 here.

j_call v_call cdr3_aa
TRBJ2-2 TRBV2 ASSEGYTGELF
TRBJ2-3 TRBV28 ASRSNRDRASTDTQY
TRBJ2-7 TRBV2 ARSFGTGSYEQY
TRBJ1-4 TRBV10-2 ASRQGGLEKLF
TRBJ2-7 TRBV10-2 ASFGGRGYEQY
TRBJ1-1 TRBV5-1 ASSWAIRGPTEAF
TRBJ1-6 TRBV6-5 ASRQAGQGNSPLH
TRBJ1-5 TRBV2 ASSPDRGSNQPQH
TRBJ1-1 TRBV10-3 AIRGAGGVDTEAF
TRBJ2-3 TRBV14 ASSLYPGQSTDTQY
TRBJ2-1 TRBV3-1 ASSQERREGRHNEQF
TRBJ1-2 TRBV6-6 ASEGAGAGYGYT
TRBJ2-2 TRBV5-1 ASSLERTSLSNTGELF
TRBJ2-1 TRBV3-1 ASSPGWGGSYNEQF
TRBJ1-1 TRBV5-6 ASSSTGPDTEAF
TRBJ2-3 TRBV18 ASSPREGTDTQY
TRBJ2-7 TRBV11-2 ANSDVTSGYEQY
TRBJ2-2 TRBV29-1 SVGPGPGELF
TRBJ2-2 TRBV6-5 ASSYPGLAGPNTGELF
TRBJ1-5 TRBV20-1 SAASGWDRGNQPQH
TRBJ2-7 TRBV11-2 ASSLGTGRGEQY
TRBJ1-5 TRBV5-1 ASSPLGHGQPQH
TRBJ2-7 TRBV28 ASSLFTGPRDEQY